Below are 27 T cell receptor beta chains sequenced from a single sample in a study of blood T cell repertoires in COVID-19. Assay used: immunoSEQ multiplex PCR; TCRdb lists only in-frame clones, some missing. In the table there are roughly 340,000 clones, 80% to 90% of which are singletons. Sequencing input: peripheral blood. These receptors all stem from a young woman with COVID-19, enrolled during active disease.

The V call is TRBV5-5, the J call TRBJ2-1; 11 nucleotides align to TRBD1. The germline V gene has CDR1 SGHKS and CDR2 YYEKEE (reference sequence). The ends lost 4 bases at V and 5 bases at J; junction bases unmatched: 5. The CDR3 runs 15 residues. CDR3 nucleotides: TGTGCCAGCAGCCCGGGACAGGGGGTCGACAATGAGCAGTTCTTC. The encoded protein is CASSPGQGVDNEQFF.

This chain connects TRBV6-2 or TRBV6-3 to TRBJ1-2; D is unresolved. The length of the CDR3 is 13 residues. Germline V gene sequence: CDR1 MNHEY, CDR2 SVGEGT. The V gene lost 6 bases and the J gene lost 8 bases, with 16 bases spanning the gap. The CDR3 DNA is TGTGCCAGCAGCCCCGGGTTCCGGAGGGGCTACACCTTC. Residues: CASSPGFRRGYTF.

This sequence joins TRBV28 and TRBJ2-3, with no clear D. V shed 3 bases and J shed 0 bases, with 4 bases lying between them. The germline V gene has CDR1 MDHEN and CDR2 SYDVKM. CDR3 length: 13 amino acids. CDR3 region: CASSFQSTDTQYF. In DNA form, the CDR3 reads TGTGCCAGCAGTTTCCAGAGCACAGATACGCAGTATTTT.

In DNA, the CDR3 is TGTGCCAGCAGTCACAGGGGGCGCGCGGGGGAGCAGTACTTC. It specifies CASSHRGRAGEQYF. V gene TRBV27 combines with J gene TRBJ2-7, with 9 nucleotides matching TRBD1. Looked up from germline, CDR1 is MNHEY and CDR2 is SMNVEV (reference sequence). The CDR3 extends over 14 amino acids. V was pared by 5 bases and J by 7 bases, with 9 bases of the junction left unmatched.

The chain has TRBV7-9 and TRBJ2-7; the match to TRBD1 covers 12 bases. V gave up 10 bases and J gave up 5 bases; unmatched junction bases: 15. Germline V gives CDR1 SEHNR, CDR2 FQNEAQ (reference sequence). The CDR3 runs to 16 residues. In DNA form, the CDR3 reads TGTGCCACCCAGCAGCTGGCCGGGACAGGGGGCGACGAGCAGTACTTC. It codes for CATQQLAGTGGDEQYF.

The chain links TRBV6-2 or TRBV6-3 to TRBJ2-7, with TRBD2 identical over 9 bases. The junction had 1 base not matched to a gene; V was cut back by 4 bases and J by 3 bases. Germline V gene data show CDR1 as MNHEY and CDR2 as SVGEGT. CDR3 length equals 13 residues. CDR3 DNA: TGTGCCAGCAGTTTACTAGCGGGCTACGAGCAGTACGTC. Protein: CASSLLAGYEQYV.

The CDR3 nucleotides read TGTGCCAGCAGGACACAGGGTTCCTATAATTCACCCCTCCACTTT. Translating gives CASRTQGSYNSPLHF. The gene calls are TRBV6-6 and TRBJ1-6; the D gene is possibly TRBD1 (6 bases). V was clipped by 6 bases and J by 1 base, with 10 bases between them. Germline V gene sequence: CDR1 MNHNY, CDR2 SVGAGI (reference sequence). This CDR3 region has 15 residues.

The gene calls are TRBV12-3 or TRBV12-4 and TRBJ2-3; D remains ambiguous. This CDR3 has 12 amino acids. V was pared by 5 bases and J by 9 bases, with 12 bases between. The CDR3 spells CASSPTAGTQYF. The CDR3 DNA sequence: TGTGCCAGCAGTCCGACTGCCGGCACGCAGTATTTT.

The chain links TRBV7-9 to TRBJ1-5; D is uncertain. Deletions cut 1 base from V and 3 bases from J, with 7 bases between. From germline, CDR1 is SEHNR and CDR2 FQNEAQ (reference sequence). CDR3 length: 14 amino acids. Here the CDR3 DNA reads TGTGCCAGCAGCTTAGGACATCTCAATCAGCCCCAGCATTTT. Its protein product is CASSLGHLNQPQHF. Full variable domain (outside the CDR3, taken from reference TRBV7-9 and TRBJ1-5): DTGVSQNPRHKITKRGQNVTFRCDPISEHNRLYWYRQTLGQGPEFLTYFQNEAQLEKSRLLSDRFSAERPKGSFSTLEIQRTEQGDSAMYLCASSLGHLNQPQHFGDGTRLSIL.

This clone was seen only once. The J gene is TRBJ2-1, the V gene TRBV29-1, with 8 nucleotides matching TRBD2. The CDR3 has 14 residues. The germline gives CDR1 SQVTM, CDR2 ANQGSEA. V trimming: 0 bases; J trimming: 8 bases; junction bases outside the gene matches: 6. CDR3 nucleotide sequence: TGCAGCGTTGAAGAGCGGACTAGCAGCCATGAGCAGTTCTTC. This encodes CSVEERTSSHEQFF.

The V call is TRBV30, the J call TRBJ1-5; a possible D gene is TRBD1 (5 bases). The CDR3 is 13 amino acids. From germline, CDR1 is GTSNPN and CDR2 SVGIG (reference sequence). V dropped 3 bases and J dropped 5 bases, with 11 bases sitting between them. CDR3: CAWSQDSDQPQHF. The CDR3 region has the DNA TGTGCCTGGAGCCAAGACAGTGATCAGCCCCAGCATTTT.

V is TRBV7-2 and J is TRBJ2-5; tentatively, D is TRBD1 (5 bases). Deletions cut 5 bases from V and 5 bases from J, with 15 bases between. The CDR3 is 14 amino acids. Germline CDR1 and CDR2: SGHTA and FQGNSA. This CDR3 reads CASSLRGSWETQYF. CDR3 nucleotide sequence: TGTGCCAGCAGCCTTAGGGGTAGCTGGGAGACCCAGTACTTC.

This chain links TRBV6-2 or TRBV6-3 with TRBJ1-5, with D tentatively TRBD1 (5 bases). From germline, CDR1 is MNHEY and CDR2 SVGEGT. There are 17 residues in the CDR3. The V and J ends lost 2 bases and 1 base respectively, with 15 bases between them. CDR3: CASSYGVGGSSNQPQHF. The DNA of the CDR3 is TGTGCCAGCAGTTACGGGGTCGGGGGATCGAGCAATCAGCCCCAGCATTTT.

V usage is TRBV10-2 and J usage is TRBJ2-7; unclear D gene. The CDR3 loop spans 14 amino acids. V was pared by 3 bases and J by 9 bases, with 18 bases between. Germline assignment: CDR1 WSHSY and CDR2 SAAADI. The CDR3 loop reads CASSEYGSSEVQYV. The DNA of the CDR3 is TGCGCCAGCAGTGAATATGGGTCATCAGAGGTGCAGTACGTC.

The V and J genes are TRBV12-3 or TRBV12-4 and TRBJ1-2, with unresolved D. The CDR3 loop spans 13 amino acids. The V end lost 6 bases, the J end lost 0 bases, and 8 bases lay between the germline ends. The CDR3 sequence: CASRDWTNYGYTF. The CDR3 DNA follows: TGTGCCAGCAGGGACTGGACTAACTATGGCTACACCTTC.

The chain uses TRBV18 and TRBJ1-3; 9 nucleotides agree with TRBD1. Germline V gives CDR1 KGHSH, CDR2 LQKENI. There are 18 residues in the CDR3. V was clipped by 7 bases and J by 4 bases; unmatched bases: 17. CDR3 DNA sequence: TGTGCCAGCTTCGGGAATCTGGGACAGGGAGTGTTCGGAAACACCATATATTTT. This sequence encodes CASFGNLGQGVFGNTIYF.

This chain links TRBV7-9 with TRBJ1-6, with TRBD1 matching over 7 bases. The V gene end was trimmed by 2 bases and the J gene end by 7 bases; junction bases not matched to a gene: 11. CDR1 is SEHNR and CDR2 is FQNEAQ in the germline V gene (reference sequence). The CDR3 sequence is 17 residues long. The CDR3 sequence: CASSLRGHGGGNSPLHF. DNA for the CDR3: TGTGCCAGCAGCTTAAGGGGGCACGGAGGAGGGAATTCACCCCTCCACTTT.

V gene TRBV7-9 combines with J gene TRBJ2-5, with TRBD2 matching 15 bases. CDR3 length equals 18 residues. Germline CDR1 SEHNR, CDR2 FQNEAQ (reference sequence). The V segment lost 6 bases and the J segment 2 bases; nucleotides outside the gene matches: 10. CDR3 DNA sequence: TGTGCCAGCAGACCCGGACTAGCGGGAGGGCCAAGGCAAGAGACCCAGTACTTC. This encodes CASRPGLAGGPRQETQYF.

This clone was counted once. This chain connects TRBV5-1 to TRBJ2-2; tentative D call: TRBD1 (5 bases). The length of the CDR3 is 16 residues. Germline CDR1 is SGHRS and CDR2 is YFSETQ. The germline V and J ends were trimmed by 0 bases and 5 bases, with 14 bases remaining between them. In nucleotides, the CDR3 is TGCGCCAGCAGCTTGGCCGCAGGGTTCGGGACCGGGGAGCTGTTTTTT. This encodes CASSLAAGFGTGELFF.

The CDR3 DNA reads TGTGCCAGCAGCCCAGGACGGGATGGGGACATTCAGTACTTC. Protein product: CASSPGRDGDIQYF. The chain recombines TRBV7-9 with TRBJ2-4; D perhaps matches TRBD2 (5 bases). Germline V gives CDR1 SEHNR, CDR2 FQNEAQ (reference sequence). Trimming removed 5 bases from V and 8 bases from J, with 16 bases in between. This CDR3 spans 14 amino acids.

This clone was counted a few times. This chain uses TRBV4-3 with TRBJ2-2; 7 bases agree with TRBD1. CDR1 is LGHNA and CDR2 is YSLEER in the germline V gene. The CDR3 length is 18 residues. J was trimmed by 0 bases and V by 0 bases; bases with no gene match: 7. Here the CDR3 DNA reads TGCGCCAGCAGCCAAGATCTACAGGGGCCGACGAACACCGGGGAGCTGTTTTTT. Translating gives CASSQDLQGPTNTGELFF.

The chain uses TRBV4-3 and TRBJ2-2; perhaps TRBD1 as D (6 bases). Germline V gene lookup returns CDR1 LGHNA and CDR2 YSLEER. This CDR3 comprises 15 residues. Trimming stripped 5 bases from V and 0 bases from J, with 10 bases between. CDR3 bases: TGCGCCAGCAGCGACGGGACATCGAACACCGGGGAGCTGTTTTTT. Encoded protein: CASSDGTSNTGELFF.

This clone was recorded only once. This chain connects TRBV11-2 to TRBJ1-4; 9 nucleotides agree with TRBD1. The J segment lost 0 bases and the V segment lost 5 bases, leaving 10 bases of the junction unmatched. This CDR3 is built from 18 residues. Germline V gene data show CDR1 as SGHAT and CDR2 as FQNNGV. The CDR3 coding sequence is TGTGCCAGCAGCGAGGGGTACAGGGGGCATGCAACTAATGAAAAACTGTTTTTT. This gives the protein CASSEGYRGHATNEKLFF.

The V call is TRBV25-1, the J call TRBJ2-3, with 7 bases that match TRBD1. CDR1 MGHDK and CDR2 SYGVNS come from the germline V gene. V trimming: 6 bases; J trimming: 6 bases; junction bases outside the gene matches: 12. This CDR3 has 15 residues. Here the CDR3 DNA reads TGTGCCAGCAGGGCTTCGATAGGGGGCCAGGATACGCAGTATTTT. Encoded protein: CASRASIGGQDTQYF.

The rearrangement joins TRBV27 to TRBJ2-7; D perhaps matches TRBD1 (6 bases). Germline CDR1 reads MNHEY; CDR2 reads SMNVEV (reference sequence). This CDR3 has 17 amino acids. The ends were cut back, 3 bases at V and 0 bases at J, with 18 bases in the middle. CDR3 nucleotides: TGTGCCAGCAGTTTGGCCACTCCGGGACAAGGCTCCTACGAGCAGTACTTC. Amino acid sequence: CASSLATPGQGSYEQYF.

This clone has just one count. The chain uses TRBV24-1 and TRBJ2-5; 9 bases are shared with TRBD1. The V and J ends lost 6 bases and 2 bases, in that order; junction bases with no gene match: 6. Per germline, CDR1 KGHDR and CDR2 SFDVKD. CDR3 length: 15 amino acids. For the CDR3, the DNA is TGTGCCACCAGTCCTTCCGGGACAGGGCAAGAGACCCAGTACTTC. It encodes CATSPSGTGQETQYF.

This clone was seen a single time. The chain joins TRBV19 to TRBJ2-5; 7 bases are shared with TRBD2. V trimming: 3 bases; J trimming: 5 bases; junction bases outside the gene matches: 15. The CDR3 is made up of 17 amino acids. The germline V gene has CDR1 LNHDA and CDR2 SQIVND (reference sequence). The CDR3 region has the DNA TGTGCCAGTAGTATGGTCAGGGAGGGCCTAGGGGTTGAGACCCAGTACTTC. It translates to CASSMVREGLGVETQYF.